This T cell receptor beta chain derives from a study of T cells in Graves' hyperthyroidism and ophthalmopathy (dated by TCRdb to the late 2010s). Looking at the study overall: Peripheral blood samples were taken at initial diagnosis, before any treatment was given. Prospective prediction of ophthalmopathy was tested in an independent validation cohort consisting of 18 to 20 hyperthyroidism patients and approximately 16 patients who later progressed to ophthalmopathy. The approximately 95 discovery patients were divided at random into training and test sets in a 7:3 ratio. After blood sampling, hyperthyroidism patients were treated with methimazole at a starting dose of 30 mg daily, and ophthalmopathy patients were treated with high-dose intravenous methylprednisolone. A discovery cohort of about 95 patients, 43 with Graves' ophthalmopathy and 57 with stable Graves' hyperthyroidism, was used to find distinguishing TCR V-J signatures. The study also compared thyroid tissue and blood T-cell repertoires from several Graves' hyperthyroidism patients. The paper describes TCR Vbeta CDR3 sequencing of around 140 peripheral blood samples, made up of approximately 40 ophthalmopathy patients, roughly 75 hyperthyroidism patients and about 17 progressor patients. What the authors observed across the whole study: Most expanded thyroid clonotypes (frequency above 0.001) were also found in blood, which suggests that blood repertoires may mirror thyroid immune responses. No statistical method was used to set the sample size in advance, and investigators knew the group allocation. In validation, the model predicted progression to ophthalmopathy with just under 71% sensitivity and 72% to 85% specificity, a median of about six months before onset. A model built on a 13 V-J signature distinguished ophthalmopathy from stable hyperthyroidism, reaching around 88% sensitivity and about 81% specificity in cross-validation and 80%/75% in testing.

As for this clonotype: Its antigen is still unknown. No base quality values were provided; no much bigger clone lies one nucleotide off.

The TCR beta CDR3 regions were amplified from the RNA transcripts. The TCR CDR3 was subjected to a first round of RT-PCR using the HTBI primer set and the Qiagen OneStep RT-PCR kit. Libraries were constructed in a second round of multiplex PCR, after which size selection and purification were performed. Paired-end sequencing of the libraries was performed with 100 bp reads on an Illumina HiSeq2000. The authors processed their data as follows. Raw data were processed with SOAPnuke, discarding reads with adapters, uncalled bases, mean Phred below 15, or no exact constant-primer or identifier match. COPE v1.2.5 was used to merge high-quality paired reads, and clonotypes were defined as unique nucleotide sequences. Clonotypes were aligned to IMGT TRBV, TRBD and TRBJ reference segments using MiTCR v1.1. Analysis was restricted to V-J combinations with a frequency above 0.0001, which covered roughly 99% of repertoires. The TCS score was defined as the ratio of F50 (clonal expansion) to E x V (chaos), calculated using BLOSUM62-based TCRdist between CDR3 peptides within each V-J. Welch's t-statistics and random forest reduced around 520 V-J features to roughly 13, which were used in a naive Bayes classifier (R e1071). Thyroid-blood repertoire similarity was quantified with the Morisita-Horn index. TCRdb redid the processing of the public reads, applying fastp at Q25 and MiXCR, and retained in-frame beta chains. Under each unique CDR3 protein, matching rows form one entry showing the most common genes and DNA. These V and J calls are TCRdb output, not the study's own analysis. The sample yields approximately 58,000 distinct CDR3 sequences; around half were counted once. Around 12% of the sample is held by the ten biggest clonotypes.

Moderately to severely active disease, a Clinical Activity Score of at least 3, a NOSPECS grade of at least 4, and a duration under 3 months were present in ophthalmopathy patients. Exclusion was applied to patients with uncontrolled infections, other autoimmune diseases, pregnancy or lactation. Diagnoses were based on clinical symptoms, serum thyroxine and TRAb, thyroid ultrasound and orbital computed tomography. PBMCs were separated from under 12 ml of fresh peripheral blood using Ficoll-Paque density gradient centrifugation. Trizol reagent was used to extract total RNA, and RNA quality was then checked on an Agilent 2100 Bioanalyzer. The germline V gene specifies SNHLY as CDR1 and FYNNEI as CDR2. Inclusive of the bounding cysteine and phenylalanine, the CDR3 is 13 residues long. The kept DNA is CDR3 alone, 39 bases in frame from the first base. The junction shows trimming of 2 bases on V and 6 bases on J, plus 10 bases between the germline ends.

The specimen sequenced was blood. This receptor was obtained from a woman in her twenties or thirties with Graves' ophthalmopathy. The chain was built from TRBV2 and TRBJ1-2; the D gene cannot be named for sure. The DNA reads TGTGCCAGCAGTGAAAGACTGAACAATGGCTACACCTTC. This codes for CASSERLNNGYTF.